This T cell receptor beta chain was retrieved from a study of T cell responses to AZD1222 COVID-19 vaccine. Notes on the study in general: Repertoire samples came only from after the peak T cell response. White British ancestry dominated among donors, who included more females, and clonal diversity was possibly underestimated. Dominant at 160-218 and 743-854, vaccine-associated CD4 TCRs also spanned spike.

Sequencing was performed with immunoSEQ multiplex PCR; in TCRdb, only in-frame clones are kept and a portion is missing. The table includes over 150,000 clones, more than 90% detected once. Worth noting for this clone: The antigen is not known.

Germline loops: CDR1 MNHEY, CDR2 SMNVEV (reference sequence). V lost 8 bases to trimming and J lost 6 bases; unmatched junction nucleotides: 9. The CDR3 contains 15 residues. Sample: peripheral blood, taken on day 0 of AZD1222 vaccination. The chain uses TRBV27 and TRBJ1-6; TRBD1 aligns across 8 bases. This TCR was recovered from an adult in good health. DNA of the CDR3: TGTGCCAGCCGCCTCGGAGACAGGGGTAATTCACCCCTCCACTTT. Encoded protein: CASRLGDRGNSPLHF.